The sequence of this TCR beta chain was determined in a study of cytomegalovirus exposure and HLA in healthy donors. Study-level findings and limits: Presence/absence analyses assumed roughly uniform sequencing depth across donors. Upon later analysis, HLA-associated TCR beta chains proved more clonally expanded than other, equally common chains.

Amplification used 60 Vbeta primers and 13 Jbeta primers. Profiling relied on immunoSEQ multiplex PCR, and the TCRdb table lists in-frame clones only, not all of them. The sample consists of about 160,000 clones, approximately 84% of them appearing once. The germline V gene encodes CDR1 SQVTM and CDR2 ANQGSEA. The CDR3 is made up of 17 amino acids. V was shortened by 6 bases and J by 0 bases, with 23 bases between the two germline ends. To note about this clone: Its antigen is unidentified.

This chain connects TRBV29-1 to TRBJ1-1; weak D call: TRBD1 (5 bases). The receptor was derived from a boy younger than 10 in good health and CMV-seronegative. Material: PBMCs. CDR3 sequence reads: CSVFSQGRGLVNTEAFF. For the CDR3, the DNA is TGCAGCGTGTTCTCCCAGGGAAGGGGTCTCGTGAACACTGAAGCTTTCTTT.